These T cell receptor beta chains were read from a single sample in a study of T cell responses to AZD1222 COVID-19 vaccine. The assay was immunoSEQ multiplex PCR, and TCRdb's table has in-frame clones only and misses some. The sample carries around 92,000 clones, 85% to 90% recorded once. Sample: peripheral blood, taken on day 0 of AZD1222 vaccination. These receptors were collected from an adult in good health. The CDR3 runs from the conserved cysteine through the conserved F or W. Fields, in order: V gene, clone size, D gene, J gene, CDR3 protein, CDR3 DNA. The D gene is left open where the match is weak. A row's size may be missing; if present it is once, few, many or a size class.

TRBV6-5,NA,TRBD2,TRBJ2-3,CASSRLAGGSDTQYF,TGTGCCAGCAGTCGCCTAGCGGGGGGTTCCGATACGCAGTATTTT
TRBV6-4,once,NA,TRBJ1-1,CASSDSRYTEAFF,TGTGCCAGCAGTGACTCACGTTACACTGAAGCTTTCTTT
TRBV6-2/TRBV6-3,once,TRBD1,TRBJ1-1,CASSYLLYRGSNTEAFF,TGTGCCAGCAGTTACCTACTTTACAGGGGGTCGAACACTGAAGCTTTCTTT
TRBV4-1,NA,TRBD1,TRBJ1-3,CASSPETGSFPNSGNTIYF,TGCGCCAGCAGCCCGGAGACAGGGAGCTTCCCAAACTCTGGAAACACCATATATTTT
TRBV5-4,NA,TRBD1,TRBJ1-6,CASSPWTGGNSPLHF,TGTGCCAGCAGCCCCTGGACAGGGGGGAATTCACCCCTCCACTTT
TRBV7-2,NA,TRBD1,TRBJ2-5,CASSPIWTGEETQYF,TGTGCCAGCAGCCCAATTTGGACAGGGGAAGAGACCCAGTACTTC
TRBV12-3/TRBV12-4,NA,NA,TRBJ2-3,CASGPKGPDTQYF,TGTGCCAGCGGTCCTAAAGGGCCAGATACGCAGTATTTT
TRBV29-1,NA,NA,TRBJ2-1,CSDEEGGWAREQFF,TGCAGCGACGAAGAGGGGGGCTGGGCCCGAGAGCAGTTCTTC
TRBV19,NA,NA,TRBJ1-2,CASSSRDPGRSGYTF,TGTGCCAGTAGTAGCCGGGACCCCGGGCGGTCTGGCTACACCTTC
TRBV24-1,NA,TRBD1,TRBJ1-1,CATSFGTGGAEAFF,TGTGCCACCAGTTTCGGGACAGGGGGGGCTGAAGCTTTCTTT
TRBV30,NA,NA,TRBJ2-5,CAWSTGAGTTVETQYF,TGTGCCTGGAGTACGGGAGCCGGGACAACGGTAGAGACCCAGTACTTC
TRBV3-1/TRBV3-2,NA,NA,TRBJ1-3,CASSQFALTEGNTIYF,TGTGCCAGCAGCCAATTTGCCCTTACCGAAGGAAACACCATATATTTT
TRBV6-6,NA,NA,TRBJ2-1,CASSSPRAGSYNEQFF,TGTGCCAGCAGTTCTCCCCGAGCTGGCTCCTACAATGAGCAGTTCTTC
TRBV19,NA,TRBD2,TRBJ2-5,CASTPTSGRETQYF,TGTGCCAGTACTCCGACTAGCGGGCGAGAGACCCAGTACTTC
TRBV19,NA,NA,TRBJ1-2,CASSDRSSSKGYTF,TGTGCCAGTAGTGATAGGAGTTCCAGTAAAGGCTACACCTTC
TRBV6-4,NA,TRBD2,TRBJ2-1,CATRTSGGAEQFF,TGTGCCACAAGGACTAGCGGGGGGGCTGAGCAGTTCTTC
TRBV11-1,NA,TRBD2,TRBJ2-1,CASSRRLAGDNEQFF,TGTGCCAGCAGCCGCCGACTAGCGGGGGACAATGAGCAGTTCTTC
TRBV30,NA,NA,TRBJ2-7,CAWSRVGYEQYF,TGTGCCTGGTCCAGGGTGGGGTACGAGCAGTACTTC
TRBV3-1/TRBV3-2,NA,NA,TRBJ1-1,CASSQEAEGTEAFF,TGTGCCAGCAGCCAGGAGGCCGAGGGCACTGAAGCTTTCTTT
TRBV7-2,NA,TRBD1,TRBJ1-2,CASSYAGGVDYGYTF,TGTGCCAGCAGCTATGCAGGGGGCGTCGACTATGGCTACACCTTC
TRBV30,few,TRBD1,TRBJ1-1,CAWAKPGQGGEAFF,TGTGCCTGGGCAAAACCGGGACAGGGGGGGGAAGCTTTCTTT
TRBV5-1,NA,TRBD2,TRBJ2-1,CASSPGLAGVAYNEQFF,TGCGCCAGCAGCCCCGGACTAGCGGGAGTAGCCTACAATGAGCAGTTCTTC
TRBV3-1/TRBV3-2,NA,NA,TRBJ2-3,CASSQTGSTDTQYF,TGTGCCAGCAGCCAGACGGGAAGCACAGATACGCAGTATTTT
TRBV19,NA,TRBD2,TRBJ2-3,CASSIAARGGAVDTQYF,TGTGCCAGTAGTATAGCCGCTCGCGGGGGGGCTGTGGATACGCAGTATTTT
TRBV3-1/TRBV3-2,NA,NA,TRBJ1-6,CASSQNGLGEFTLHF,TGTGCCAGCAGCCAAAACGGACTGGGCGAATTCACCCTCCACTTT
TRBV5-1,once,NA,TRBJ1-1,CASSWRGVNTEAFF,TGCGCCAGCAGCTGGCGAGGGGTGAACACTGAAGCTTTCTTT
TRBV11-2,medium-sized,NA,TRBJ1-2,CASKGQGLGGYTF,TGTGCCAGCAAAGGGCAGGGATTGGGAGGCTACACCTTC
TRBV18,NA,NA,TRBJ2-1,CASSFGENEQFF,TGTGCCAGCTCCTTCGGCGAAAATGAGCAGTTCTTC
TRBV11-2,NA,TRBD2,TRBJ2-2,CASRRLAGNTGELFF,TGTGCCAGCAGACGACTAGCGGGGAACACCGGGGAGCTGTTTTTT
TRBV5-6,NA,TRBD2,TRBJ2-7,CASSQREAPSKQYF,TGTGCCAGCAGCCAGCGGGAGGCTCCAAGTAAGCAGTACTTC
TRBV2,NA,TRBD2,TRBJ2-3,CASSEGLEWADTQYF,TGTGCCAGCAGTGAGGGACTAGAATGGGCAGATACGCAGTATTTT
TRBV19,NA,NA,TRBJ2-1,CASRDSPRNEQFF,TGTGCCAGCCGGGACTCTCCTCGCAATGAGCAGTTCTTC
TRBV5-8,NA,NA,TRBJ2-6,CASSQAGRGANVLTF,TGTGCCAGCAGCCAAGCCGGACGTGGGGCCAACGTCCTGACTTTC
TRBV10-3,once,NA,TRBJ1-2,CAISSQGVGYGYTF,TGTGCCATCAGTTCACAGGGAGTAGGATATGGCTACACCTTC
TRBV25-1,NA,NA,TRBJ1-1,CASSAPSDIRGTEAFF,TGTGCCAGCAGCGCCCCCTCGGACATCCGGGGCACTGAAGCTTTCTTT
TRBV6-5,NA,TRBD1,TRBJ1-2,CASTLGGTGGGGYTF,TGTGCCAGCACCCTGGGGGGAACAGGGGGTGGAGGCTACACCTTC
TRBV7-2,medium-sized,TRBD1,TRBJ1-4,CASSLGGQGKLFF,TGTGCCAGCAGCTTAGGGGGACAGGGTAAACTGTTTTTT
TRBV19,NA,TRBD1,TRBJ1-4,CASSSRRGLSNEKLFF,TGTGCCAGTAGTTCTAGAAGGGGGCTGTCTAATGAAAAACTGTTTTTT
TRBV5-1,NA,TRBD1,TRBJ1-2,CASSLEGQGDYGYTF,TGCGCCAGCAGCTTGGAGGGACAGGGTGACTATGGCTACACCTTC
TRBV5-1,NA,NA,TRBJ1-2,CASSQDVYYGYTF,TGCGCCAGCAGCCAGGACGTCTACTATGGCTACACCTTC
TRBV19,NA,NA,TRBJ2-3,CASSMAGNTDTQYF,TGTGCCAGTAGTATGGCAGGAAACACAGATACGCAGTATTTT
TRBV6-5,once,TRBD1,TRBJ1-2,CASSYSIGTGRGGYTF,TGTGCCAGCAGTTACTCAATTGGGACAGGGAGGGGTGGCTACACCTTC
TRBV27,NA,TRBD1,TRBJ1-4,CASSKQGAREKLFF,TGTGCCAGCAGTAAACAGGGGGCGCGCGAAAAACTGTTTTTT
TRBV6-1,NA,NA,TRBJ2-6,CASSVGRSSGANVLTF,TGTGCCAGCAGTGTAGGACGGTCCTCTGGGGCCAACGTCCTGACTTTC
TRBV10-3,NA,TRBD1,TRBJ2-7,CAISGAPTGDEQYF,TGTGCCATCAGCGGGGCCCCGACAGGGGACGAGCAGTACTTC
TRBV29-1,NA,TRBD1,TRBJ1-2,CVADREYYGYTF,TGCGTCGCGGACAGGGAGTACTATGGCTACACCTTC
TRBV4-1,NA,NA,TRBJ1-1,CASSPRPNTEAFF,TGCGCCAGCAGCCCCCGTCCGAACACTGAAGCTTTCTTT
TRBV3-1/TRBV3-2,NA,NA,TRBJ2-5,CASSQDWGDQYF,TGTGCCAGCAGCCAAGATTGGGGGGACCAGTACTTC
TRBV11-2,NA,TRBD1,TRBJ1-2,CASSLGQGLYGYTF,TGTGCCAGCAGCTTAGGACAGGGTCTCTATGGCTACACCTTC
TRBV3-1/TRBV3-2,NA,NA,TRBJ1-2,CASSQGGRGYTF,TGTGCCAGCAGCCAGGGGGGCCGTGGCTACACCTTC
TRBV4-2,NA,NA,TRBJ1-5,CASSQRNRVDQPQHF,TGTGCCAGCAGCCAACGTAACAGGGTAGATCAGCCCCAGCATTTT